Described below is a single T cell receptor (beta chain) sequence and its context. The sample belongs to a study of technical replicates of blood from several donors. The data were produced by immunoSEQ multiplex PCR, yet TCRdb's version contains in-frame clones alone and is incomplete. The table has nearly 80,000 clones, 85% to 95% seen once. Sequenced sample: T cells isolated from PBMCs. The receptor's source is a human donor in good health.

In DNA form, the CDR3 reads TGTGCCAGCAGCTTAGATCCGTTTGGCTACACCTTC. Its protein product is CASSLDPFGYTF. This chain joins TRBV7-9 and TRBJ1-2; D is unclear. V dropped 1 base and J dropped 7 bases, with 7 bases sitting between them. CDR3 length equals 12 residues. Germline V gene lookup returns CDR1 SEHNR and CDR2 FQNEAQ (reference sequence).